This T cell receptor beta chain emerged from a study of post-analysis software for immune sequencing data. For the study at large: Courses of disease covered relapsing-remitting, secondary progressive and progressive-relapsing multiple sclerosis.

Study findings and constraints: The F measure placed samples prepared in the same batch into strongly shared clusters. For normalized Chao1 diversity, multiple sclerosis patients scored significantly lower than controls did. In patients, a few TRBV segments were more frequent than in controls, with TRBV5-6, TRBV5-1 and TRBV20-1 among them.

The V gene end was trimmed by 6 bases and the J gene end by 6 bases; junction bases not matched to a gene: 14. The CDR3 has 16 amino acids. This clonotype was seen a handful of times. Its specificity is unknown. Presence of unique molecular identifiers characterized the TCR beta cDNA libraries. TCRdb redid the calling of the PCR reads with MiXCR, one entry per CDR3 protein. The sample holds 700,000 to 900,000 distinct CDR3 sequences, 35% to 55% seen once. Input material: blood. The chain recombines TRBV12-3 or TRBV12-4 with TRBJ2-5; 9 bases line up with TRBD2. This receptor was taken from a girl aged 10-17 years with multiple sclerosis. The CDR3 coding sequence is TGTGCCAGCAGGGGATCTAGCGGGATGGGTGGTAAGACCCAGTACTTC. It encodes CASRGSSGMGGKTQYF.